This T cell receptor (beta chain) was observed in a study of regulatory T cells in long-lasting Graves disease. Study-level findings and limits: Persistent disease was associated with favored TRBV28 usage and with favored use of TRBJ1-2 and TRBJ2-5. The study found lower TCR diversity in persistent Graves' patients than in newly diagnosed ones.

The CDR3 sequence is 17 residues long. Germline V CDR1 and CDR2: SGHTA, FQGTGA. Unmatched junction bases numbered 9, after V lost 0 bases and J lost 5 bases. Comment on this clonotype: Its antigen is as yet unknown.

HTBI primers from iRepertoire and Arm-PCR of CDR3 regions yielded the TCR beta libraries. In the original processing: From all samples, identification returned 14 TRBJ and just over 60 TRBV segments. TCRdb processed the multiplex PCR reads anew with MiXCR; each CDR3 protein has one entry. The V and J calls reflect TCRdb's pipeline rather than the authors' work. The data hold 350,000 to 400,000 distinct CDR3 sequences, with roughly 15% observed a single time. The sample's time point: newly diagnosed GD, antithyroid drugs for less than 3 months. Generation of the TCR library employed RNA extracted from PBMCs.

This sequence originates from a female donor with Graves disease. The source material was peripheral blood mononuclear cells (PBMCs), sampled at new diagnosis, from a patient treated with antithyroid drugs. The J gene is TRBJ2-5, the V gene TRBV7-3, with 10 bases aligning to TRBD2. Here the CDR3 reads CASSLTPPAGGPETQYF. The CDR3 bases are TGTGCCAGCAGCTTAACTCCCCCAGCGGGAGGGCCGGAGACCCAGTACTTC.